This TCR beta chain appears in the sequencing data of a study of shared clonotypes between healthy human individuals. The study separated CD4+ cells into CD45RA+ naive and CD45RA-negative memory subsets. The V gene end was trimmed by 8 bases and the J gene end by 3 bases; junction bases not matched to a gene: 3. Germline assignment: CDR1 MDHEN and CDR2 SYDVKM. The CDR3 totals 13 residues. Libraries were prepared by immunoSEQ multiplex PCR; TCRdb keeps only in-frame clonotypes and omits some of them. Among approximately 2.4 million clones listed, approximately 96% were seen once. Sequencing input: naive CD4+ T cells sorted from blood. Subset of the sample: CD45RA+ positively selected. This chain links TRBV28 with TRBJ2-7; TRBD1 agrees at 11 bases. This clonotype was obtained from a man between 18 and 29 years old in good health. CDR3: CASRTGGVYEQYF. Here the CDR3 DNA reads TGTGCCAGCCGGACAGGGGGCGTCTACGAGCAGTACTTC.